The 4 T cell receptor beta chains given below trace back to one sample, sequenced in a study of spatial heterogeneity in lung cancer (dated by TCRdb to about 2019). The time point label for this specimen denotes: sample taken at primary tumor resection. Whole RNA extracted from tumor and nontumor lung tissue, or from cryopreserved PBMC samples, was used for TCR sequencing without cell sorting. The library relied on 5' RACE. The instrument given in TCRdb is NextSeq 500. The public sequencing data were trimmed at Q25 with fastp and processed into clonotypes with MiXCR by TCRdb, which kept only in-frame beta chains. Duplicate CDR3 protein sequences are folded into a single record with the most common DNA and genes. This sample lists tens of thousands of distinct CDR3 sequences; 10% to 15% were detected once. Around 4.6% of the sample comes from the top ten. The sample was PBMCs, taken at surgery. The receptors here all came from a male donor with early-stage non-small cell lung cancer.

This clonotype has at least ten counts. The V gene is TRBV9, the J gene TRBJ2-7, with D tentatively TRBD2 (6 bases). V shed 4 bases and J shed 7 bases, with 21 bases lying between them. Germline V gene lookup returns CDR1 SGDLS and CDR2 YYNGEE. The CDR3 totals 15 residues. The CDR3 here is CASSSNPGGADEQYF. The CDR3 DNA follows: TGTGCCAGCAGCTCCAACCCCGGCGGGGCGGATGAGCAGTACTTC.

V gene TRBV20-1 combines with J gene TRBJ1-1, with 9 positions matching TRBD1. The CDR3 contains 12 residues. The J segment lost 7 bases and the V segment lost 5 bases, leaving 5 bases of the junction unmatched. Germline CDR1 DFQATT, CDR2 SNEGSKA (reference sequence). The CDR3 region has the DNA TGCAGTGCTGACCGGGACAGGGTTGAAGCTTTCTTT. This encodes CSADRDRVEAFF.

The gene calls are TRBV3-1 and TRBJ2-7, with 8 bases lining up with TRBD2. The length of the CDR3 is 14 residues. The germline gives CDR1 LGHDT, CDR2 YNNKEL (reference sequence). The V and J ends lost 3 bases and 6 bases, in that order; junction bases with no gene match: 7. The CDR3 reads CASSQPGLVFEQYF. The CDR3, as DNA: TGTGCCAGCAGCCAGCCGGGACTAGTCTTCGAGCAGTACTTC.

V and J are TRBV20-1 and TRBJ1-2; the D is unclear. The CDR3 runs 11 residues. The V end was cut by 6 bases, the J end by 3 bases, with 8 bases between. Germline CDR1 DFQATT, CDR2 SNEGSKA (reference sequence). In nucleotides, the CDR3 is TGCAGTGCCTCCGAGGACTATGGCTACACCTTC. This translates into CSASEDYGYTF.